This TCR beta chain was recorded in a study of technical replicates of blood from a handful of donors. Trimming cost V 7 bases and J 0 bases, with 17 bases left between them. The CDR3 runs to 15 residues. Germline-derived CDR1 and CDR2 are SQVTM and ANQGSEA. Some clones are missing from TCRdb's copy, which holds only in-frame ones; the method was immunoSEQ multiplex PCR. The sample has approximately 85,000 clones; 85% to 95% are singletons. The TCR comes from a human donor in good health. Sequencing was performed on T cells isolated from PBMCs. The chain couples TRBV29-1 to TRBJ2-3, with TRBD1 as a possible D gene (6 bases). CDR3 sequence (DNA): TGCAGCGCCGATGGACAGCCGAAAAGCACAGATACGCAGTATTTT. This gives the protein CSADGQPKSTDTQYF.